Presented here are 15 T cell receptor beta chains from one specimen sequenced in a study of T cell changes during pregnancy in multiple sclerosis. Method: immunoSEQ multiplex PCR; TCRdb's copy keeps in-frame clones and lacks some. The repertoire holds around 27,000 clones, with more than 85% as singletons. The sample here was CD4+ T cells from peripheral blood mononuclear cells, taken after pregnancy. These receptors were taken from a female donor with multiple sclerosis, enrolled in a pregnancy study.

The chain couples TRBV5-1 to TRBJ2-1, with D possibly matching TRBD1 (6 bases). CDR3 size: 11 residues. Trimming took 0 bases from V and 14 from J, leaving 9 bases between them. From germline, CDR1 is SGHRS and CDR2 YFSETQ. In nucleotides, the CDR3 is TGCGCCAGCAGCTTGGGGGGGCAAGAGTTCTTC. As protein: CASSLGGQEFF.

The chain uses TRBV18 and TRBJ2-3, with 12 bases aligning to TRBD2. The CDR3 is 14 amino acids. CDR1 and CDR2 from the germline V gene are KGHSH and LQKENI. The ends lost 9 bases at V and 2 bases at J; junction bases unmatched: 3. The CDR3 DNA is TGTGCCAGTGGACTAGCGGGACCCACAGATACGCAGTATTTT. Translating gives CASGLAGPTDTQYF.

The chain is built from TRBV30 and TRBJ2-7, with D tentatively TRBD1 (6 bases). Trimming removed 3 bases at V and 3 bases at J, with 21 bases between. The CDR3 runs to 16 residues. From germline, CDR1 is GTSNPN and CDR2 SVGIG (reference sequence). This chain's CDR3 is CAWRTRPGTRDYEQYF. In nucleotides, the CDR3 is TGTGCCTGGAGAACTCGGCCCGGGACAAGGGACTACGAGCAGTACTTC.

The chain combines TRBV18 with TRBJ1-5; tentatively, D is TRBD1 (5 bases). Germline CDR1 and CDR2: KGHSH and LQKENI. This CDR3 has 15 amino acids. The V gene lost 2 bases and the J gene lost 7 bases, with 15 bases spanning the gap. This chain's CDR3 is CASSPARGGFQPQHF. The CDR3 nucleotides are TGTGCCAGCTCACCAGCTCGGGGGGGGTTCCAGCCCCAGCATTTT.

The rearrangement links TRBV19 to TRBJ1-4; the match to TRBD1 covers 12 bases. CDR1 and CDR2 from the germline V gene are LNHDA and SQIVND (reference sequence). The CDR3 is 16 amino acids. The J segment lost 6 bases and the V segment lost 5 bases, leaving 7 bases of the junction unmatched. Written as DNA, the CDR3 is TGTGCCAGTAGTTACAACCGGGACAGGGGGCATGAAAAACTGTTTTTT. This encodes CASSYNRDRGHEKLFF.

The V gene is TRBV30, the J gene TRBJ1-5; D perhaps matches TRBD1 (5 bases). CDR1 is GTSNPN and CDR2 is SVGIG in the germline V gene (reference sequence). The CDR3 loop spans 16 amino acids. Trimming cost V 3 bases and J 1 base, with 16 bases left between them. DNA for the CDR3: TGTGCCTGGAGGGTAGGGGATTCCCAAAGCAATCAGCCCCAGCATTTT. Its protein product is CAWRVGDSQSNQPQHF.

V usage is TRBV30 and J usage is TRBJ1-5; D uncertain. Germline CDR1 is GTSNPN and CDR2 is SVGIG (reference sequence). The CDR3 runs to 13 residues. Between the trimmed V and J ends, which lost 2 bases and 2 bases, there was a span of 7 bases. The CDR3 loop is CAWSTGGNQPQHF. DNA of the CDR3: TGTGCCTGGAGTACCGGGGGCAATCAGCCCCAGCATTTT.

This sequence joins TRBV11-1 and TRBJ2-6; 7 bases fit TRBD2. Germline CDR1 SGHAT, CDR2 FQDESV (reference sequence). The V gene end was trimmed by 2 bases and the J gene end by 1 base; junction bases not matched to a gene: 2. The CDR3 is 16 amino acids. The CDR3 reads CASSLSGVSGANVLTF. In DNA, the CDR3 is TGTGCCAGCAGCTTAAGCGGGGTGTCTGGGGCCAACGTCCTGACTTTC.

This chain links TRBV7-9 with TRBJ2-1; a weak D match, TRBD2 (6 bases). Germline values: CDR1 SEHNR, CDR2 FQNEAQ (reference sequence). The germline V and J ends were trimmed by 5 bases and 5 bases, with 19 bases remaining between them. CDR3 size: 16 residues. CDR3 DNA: TGTGCCAGCAGCCATTCGGGCCGCGGGACGAACAATGAGCAGTTCTTC. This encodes CASSHSGRGTNNEQFF. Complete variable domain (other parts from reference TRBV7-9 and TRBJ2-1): DTGVSQNPRHKITKRGQNVTFRCDPISEHNRLYWYRQTLGQGPEFLTYFQNEAQLEKSRLLSDRFSAERPKGSFSTLEIQRTEQGDSAMYLCASSHSGRGTNNEQFFGPGTRLTVL.

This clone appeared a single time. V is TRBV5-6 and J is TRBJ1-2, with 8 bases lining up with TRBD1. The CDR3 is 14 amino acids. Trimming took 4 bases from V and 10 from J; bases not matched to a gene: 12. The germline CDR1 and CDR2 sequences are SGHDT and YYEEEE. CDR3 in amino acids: CASSLLHRQGPYTF. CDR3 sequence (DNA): TGTGCCAGCAGCCTATTACACCGACAGGGGCCCTACACCTTC.

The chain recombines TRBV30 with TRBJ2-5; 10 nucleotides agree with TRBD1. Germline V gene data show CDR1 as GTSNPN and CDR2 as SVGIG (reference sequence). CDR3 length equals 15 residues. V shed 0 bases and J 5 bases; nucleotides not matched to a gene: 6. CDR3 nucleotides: TGTGCCTGGAGTGTAACCGGGACAGGGGAGGAGACCCAGTACTTC. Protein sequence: CAWSVTGTGEETQYF.

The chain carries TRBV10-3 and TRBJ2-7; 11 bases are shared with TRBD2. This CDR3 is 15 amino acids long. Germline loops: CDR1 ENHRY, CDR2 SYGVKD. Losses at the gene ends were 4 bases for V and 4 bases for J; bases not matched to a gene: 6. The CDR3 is CAISGLAGGQYEQYF. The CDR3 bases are TGTGCCATCAGTGGGCTAGCGGGAGGACAGTACGAGCAGTACTTC.

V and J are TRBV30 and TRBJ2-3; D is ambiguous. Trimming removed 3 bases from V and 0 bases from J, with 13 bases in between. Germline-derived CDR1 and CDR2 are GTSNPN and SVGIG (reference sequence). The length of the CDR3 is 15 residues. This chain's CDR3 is CAWSVASSSTDTQYF. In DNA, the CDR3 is TGTGCCTGGAGCGTGGCATCCTCTAGCACAGATACGCAGTATTTT.

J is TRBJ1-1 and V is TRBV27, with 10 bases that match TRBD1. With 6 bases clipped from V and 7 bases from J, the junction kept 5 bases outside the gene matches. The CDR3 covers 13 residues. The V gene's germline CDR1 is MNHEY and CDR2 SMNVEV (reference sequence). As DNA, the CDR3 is TGTGCCAGCAGAACGGACAGGGGGAATGAAGCTTTCTTT. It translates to CASRTDRGNEAFF.

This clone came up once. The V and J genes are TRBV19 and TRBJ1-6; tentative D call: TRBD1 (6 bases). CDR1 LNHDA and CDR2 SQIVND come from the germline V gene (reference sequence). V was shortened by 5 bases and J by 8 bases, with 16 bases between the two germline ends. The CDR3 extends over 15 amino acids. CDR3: CASSFPAKGDSPLHF. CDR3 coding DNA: TGTGCCAGTAGTTTTCCGGCCAAGGGGGATTCACCCCTCCACTTT.